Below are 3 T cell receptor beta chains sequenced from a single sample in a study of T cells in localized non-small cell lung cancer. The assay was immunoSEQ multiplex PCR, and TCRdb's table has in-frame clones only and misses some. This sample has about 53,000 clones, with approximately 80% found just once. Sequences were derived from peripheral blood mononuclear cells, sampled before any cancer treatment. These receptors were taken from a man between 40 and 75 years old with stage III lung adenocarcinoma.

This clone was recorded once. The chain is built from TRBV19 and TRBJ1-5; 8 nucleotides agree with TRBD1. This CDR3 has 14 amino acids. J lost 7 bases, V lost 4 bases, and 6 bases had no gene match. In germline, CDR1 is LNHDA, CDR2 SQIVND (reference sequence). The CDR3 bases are TGTGCCAGTAGTACGGGACAGGTGGGACAGCCCCAGCATTTT. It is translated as CASSTGQVGQPQHF.

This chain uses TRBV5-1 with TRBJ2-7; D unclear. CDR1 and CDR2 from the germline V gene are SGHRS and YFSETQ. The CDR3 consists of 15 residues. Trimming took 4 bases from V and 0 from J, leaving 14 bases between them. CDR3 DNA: TGCGCCAGCAGCGAAACTTTTGCGAGCTCCTACGAGCAGTACTTC. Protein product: CASSETFASSYEQYF.

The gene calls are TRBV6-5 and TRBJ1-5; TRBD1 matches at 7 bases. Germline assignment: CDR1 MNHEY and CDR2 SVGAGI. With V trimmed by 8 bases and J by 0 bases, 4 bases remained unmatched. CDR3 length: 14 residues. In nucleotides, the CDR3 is TGTGCCAGCGGGGGACAGTCTAGCAATCAGCCCCAGCATTTT. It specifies CASGGQSSNQPQHF.